Shown below are 21 T cell receptor beta chains from a single sample sequenced in a study of T-cell reconstitution after alpha-beta-depleted transplantation in children. The TCRbeta library was prepared with unique molecular identifiers. TCRdb passed the PCR reads through MiXCR, listing each CDR3 protein once. The sample carries 150,000 to 250,000 distinct CDR3 sequences, roughly 6% recorded once. The material sequenced was PBMCs, taken before TCRalphabeta/CD19-depleted stem cell transplant. These receptors originate from a girl under three years old with combined immunodeficiency, due to receive a stem cell transplant.

The sample holds many counts of this clonotype. This chain joins TRBV19 and TRBJ2-2; perhaps TRBD2 as D (5 bases). The germline gives CDR1 LNHDA, CDR2 SQIVND (reference sequence). The CDR3 loop spans 15 amino acids. Trimming took 8 bases from V and 3 from J, leaving 16 bases between them. For the CDR3, the DNA is TGTGCCAGTCGAGGGAACAAGGACTACACCGGGGAGCTGTTTTTT. Encoded protein: CASRGNKDYTGELFF.

This clonotype was picked up a small number of times. The chain joins TRBV9 to TRBJ1-2, with D perhaps TRBD1 (6 bases). CDR1 and CDR2 (germline): SGDLS, YYNGEE. V lost 4 bases, J lost 10 bases, and 20 bases lay in between. The CDR3 has 14 residues. As DNA, the CDR3 is TGTGCCAGCAGCAGAAGACAGGATAGGATTGACTACACCTTC. This sequence encodes CASSRRQDRIDYTF.

This clonotype came up once. The chain employs TRBV7-2 and TRBJ2-3, with D possibly being TRBD1 (5 bases). Germline V gene sequence: CDR1 SGHTA, CDR2 FQGNSA. This CDR3 has 14 residues. Between the trimmed V and J ends, which lost 7 bases and 3 bases, there was a span of 14 bases. In DNA form, the CDR3 reads TGTGCCAGCACCCTTGGGCAGGGTACAGATACGCAGTATTTT. As protein: CASTLGQGTDTQYF.

This clonotype was counted between two and nine times. The CDR3 loop reads CASSQASLGPYEQYF. DNA of the CDR3: TGCGCCAGCAGCCAAGCCTCACTAGGGCCCTACGAGCAGTACTTC. The chain has TRBV4-1 and TRBJ2-7, with D possibly TRBD2 on 5 matching bases. V lost 1 base and J 2 bases, leaving 12 bases between the germline ends. Germline CDR1 and CDR2: MGHRA and YSYEKL. The CDR3 spans 15 residues.

This clonotype was observed at least ten times. The chain couples TRBV6-1 to TRBJ2-1, with D tentatively TRBD2 (6 bases). The germline V and J ends were trimmed by 7 bases and 4 bases, with 26 bases remaining between them. Germline V lookup: CDR1 MNHNS, CDR2 SASEGT. This CDR3 spans 18 amino acids. CDR3 bases: TGTGCCAGCATCCCAAGTCGGGTGGGAGGTATGGAGTACAATGAGCAGTTCTTC. Protein product: CASIPSRVGGMEYNEQFF.

This clonotype was picked up many times. V usage is TRBV29-1 and J usage is TRBJ2-3; D gene uncertain. V was clipped by 1 base and J by 3 bases, with 14 bases between them. Germline V lookup: CDR1 SQVTM, CDR2 ANQGSEA. The CDR3 spans 15 residues. The CDR3 region is CSVEGKASRTDTQYF. The CDR3 DNA is TGCAGCGTTGAAGGGAAGGCGAGTAGGACAGATACGCAGTATTTT.

This clonotype was seen repeatedly, ten times or more. The V gene is TRBV12-5, the J gene TRBJ2-1; 16 nucleotides line up with TRBD2. V shed 7 bases and J 8 bases; nucleotides not matched to a gene: 8. There are 16 residues in the CDR3. Per germline, CDR1 LGHNT and CDR2 FRNRAP. CDR3 sequence: CASAMEGTSGRDEQFF. The CDR3 region has the DNA TGTGCTAGTGCCATGGAGGGGACTAGCGGGAGGGATGAGCAGTTCTTC.

This clonotype was counted ten times or more. The chain has TRBV28 and TRBJ2-1; 15 bases are a match to TRBD2. The length of the CDR3 is 19 residues. Losses at the gene ends were 3 bases for V and 0 bases for J; bases not matched to a gene: 6. The germline CDR1 and CDR2 sequences are MDHEN and SYDVKM. CDR3 residues: CASSFPGTSGRSSYNEQFF. In DNA form, the CDR3 reads TGTGCCAGCAGTTTCCCCGGGACTAGCGGGAGGAGCTCCTACAATGAGCAGTTCTTC.

This clonotype was counted many times. The V call is TRBV20-1, the J call TRBJ2-3; D gene unclear. Germline V gene sequence: CDR1 DFQATT, CDR2 SNEGSKA (reference sequence). Trimming stripped 5 bases from V and 1 base from J, with 13 bases between. The CDR3 has 14 amino acids. CDR3 in amino acids: CSAPQDEGTDTQYF. In DNA, the CDR3 is TGCAGTGCTCCGCAGGATGAGGGCACAGATACGCAGTATTTT.

This clonotype has a count of ten or more. This sequence joins TRBV7-6 and TRBJ2-1; 7 nucleotides align to TRBD1. Germline lookup yields CDR1 SGHVS and CDR2 FNYEAQ. After removal of 5 bases from V and 8 bases from J, the junction contained 9 bases not matched to a gene. CDR3 size: 14 residues. CDR3 nucleotide sequence: TGTGCCAGCAGCCCGACAGGGCTGGCAGATGAGCAGTTCTTC. Protein: CASSPTGLADEQFF.

Ten or more counts support this clonotype. The V gene is TRBV9, the J gene TRBJ2-7, with 8 bases lining up with TRBD2. The CDR3 loop spans 15 amino acids. Trimming cost V 4 bases and J 3 bases; bases outside gene matches: 9. Germline V gene sequence: CDR1 SGDLS, CDR2 YYNGEE. The CDR3 loop reads CASSPLVAGNYEQYF. Here the CDR3 DNA reads TGTGCCAGCAGCCCTCTGGTAGCGGGGAACTACGAGCAGTACTTC.

The table lists this clonotype with many counts. V gene TRBV12-3 or TRBV12-4 combines with J gene TRBJ2-7; D could derive from TRBD1 or TRBD2 (5 bases each). V lost 11 bases to trimming and J lost 3 bases, with 17 bases between them. The CDR3 runs to 13 residues. This chain's CDR3 is CAPTGLELYEQYF. In nucleotides, the CDR3 is TGTGCCCCCACGGGGCTAGAACTCTACGAGCAGTACTTC.

This clonotype was picked up many times. This sequence joins TRBV7-2 and TRBJ1-2; D gene uncertain. The CDR3 extends over 15 amino acids. In germline, CDR1 is SGHTA, CDR2 FQGNSA. Deletions cut 5 bases from V and 3 bases from J, with 16 bases between. The CDR3 coding sequence is TGTGCCAGCAGCCAATCTAGTCTCGGGCACTATGGCTACACCTTC. Protein: CASSQSSLGHYGYTF. The full variable domain, completed using reference TRBV7-2 and TRBJ1-2, is GAGVSQSPSNKVTEKGKDVELRCDPISGHTALYWYRQSLGQGLEFLIYFQGNSAPDKSGLPSDRFSAERTGGSVSTLTIQRTQQEDSAVYLCASSQSSLGHYGYTFGSGTRLTVV.

Comments on this clonotype: Sequence at one end of the junction differs from germline and may be a read error. The chain is built from TRBV18 and TRBJ1-1, with TRBD1 matching 9 bases. The CDR3 consists of 16 residues. Germline V gives CDR1 KGHSH, CDR2 LQKENI. The CDR3 region is CATSPNRGQGQTEAFF. For the CDR3, the DNA is TGTGCCACCTCACCGAACAGGGGGCAGGGTCAAACTGAAGCTTTCTTT. Complete variable domain (other parts from reference TRBV18 and TRBJ1-1): NAGVMQNPRHLVRRRGQEARLRCSPMKGHSHVYWYRQLPEEGLKFMVYLQKENIIDESGMPKERFSAEFPKEGPSILRIQQVVRGDSAAYFCATSPNRGQGQTEAFFGQGTRLTVV.

There are many counts of this clonotype. This chain joins TRBV11-2 and TRBJ2-7; either TRBD1 or TRBD2 may supply D (5 bases each). This CDR3 is built from 14 residues. Germline values: CDR1 SGHAT, CDR2 FQNNGV. V was clipped by 1 base and J by 4 bases, with 11 bases between them. The DNA for the CDR3 is TGTGCCAGCAGCTTAGTCGGGGCACCTTACGAGCAGTACTTC. This sequence encodes CASSLVGAPYEQYF.

This clonotype showed up many times. The chain uses TRBV5-1 and TRBJ2-7, with TRBD1 identical over 8 bases. CDR3 size: 16 residues. Trimming at V came to 3 bases and at J to 3 bases, leaving 11 bases not matched to a gene. The germline V gene encodes CDR1 SGHRS and CDR2 YFSETQ. The CDR3 region has the DNA TGCGCCAGCAGCTCCCCGACAGGGGTCACCGACTACGAGCAGTACTTC. Its translation is CASSSPTGVTDYEQYF. The variable domain in full, completed from reference TRBV5-1 and TRBJ2-7, reads KAGVTQTPRYLIKTRGQQVTLSCSPISGHRSVSWYQQTPGQGLQFLFEYFSETQRNKGNFPGRFSGRQFSNSRSEMNVSTLELGDSALYLCASSSPTGVTDYEQYFGPGTRLTVT.

V gene TRBV6-1 combines with J gene TRBJ2-1; possible D gene TRBD2, 5 bases. V was pared by 2 bases and J by 1 base, with 9 bases between. The germline V gene encodes CDR1 MNHNS and CDR2 SASEGT. The CDR3 sequence is 15 residues long. Written as DNA, the CDR3 is TGTGCCAGCAGTGAACCCCCGGGGTCCTACAATGAGCAGTTCTTC. Its translation: CASSEPPGSYNEQFF.

The V and J genes are TRBV20-1 and TRBJ2-7; no clear D. The CDR3 length is 13 residues. The germline V and J ends were trimmed by 3 bases and 0 bases, with 9 bases remaining between them. Germline values: CDR1 DFQATT, CDR2 SNEGSKA (reference sequence). CDR3 nucleotides: TGCAGTGCTAGGCGGCTGGACTCCTACGAGCAGTACTTC. Its protein product is CSARRLDSYEQYF.

This clonotype was observed many times. The chain is built from TRBV14 and TRBJ2-6; no clear D. V shed 1 base and J shed 3 bases, with 4 bases lying between them. Germline V gene sequence: CDR1 SGHDN, CDR2 FVKESK. The CDR3 extends over 14 amino acids. The CDR3, as DNA: TGTGCCAGCAGCCAAGCTCTTGGGGCCAACGTCCTGACTTTC. Its translation is CASSQALGANVLTF.

This clonotype was seen repeatedly, ten times or more. This chain connects TRBV15 to TRBJ2-5; D is possibly TRBD2 (5 bases). Trimming removed 5 bases from V and 1 base from J, with 14 bases in between. There are 15 residues in the CDR3. Germline-derived CDR1 and CDR2 are LNHNV and YYDKDF (reference sequence). The CDR3 reads CATSGRLPGQETQYF. The CDR3 coding sequence is TGTGCCACCAGCGGCCGACTACCTGGCCAAGAGACCCAGTACTTC.

This clonotype was seen ten or more times. V and J are TRBV5-1 and TRBJ2-2; perhaps TRBD2 as D (5 bases). Germline loops: CDR1 SGHRS, CDR2 YFSETQ. This CDR3 is built from 12 residues. V dropped 3 bases and J dropped 6 bases, with 6 bases sitting between them. CDR3 region: CASSWGAGELFF. DNA for the CDR3: TGCGCCAGCAGCTGGGGAGCCGGGGAGCTGTTTTTT. Based on the CDR3 plus reference TRBV5-1 and TRBJ2-2, the full variable domain is KAGVTQTPRYLIKTRGQQVTLSCSPISGHRSVSWYQQTPGQGLQFLFEYFSETQRNKGNFPGRFSGRQFSNSRSEMNVSTLELGDSALYLCASSWGAGELFFGEGSRLTVL.